This TCR beta chain stems from a study of T cell changes during pregnancy in multiple sclerosis. The CDR3 has 15 amino acids. V was shortened by 0 bases and J by 0 bases, with 8 bases between the two germline ends. Germline V gene data show CDR1 as MRHNA and CDR2 as SNTAGT. Data came from immunoSEQ multiplex PCR; TCRdb stores just in-frame clones and leaves some out. The table records 38,000 or so clones, around 94% of them present only once. As concerns this clone: This sample also contains other DNA sequences that code for the same CDR3.

The chain couples TRBV6-4 to TRBJ1-2, with D hard to call. The sample here was peripheral blood, taken before pregnancy. This TCR came from a female donor with multiple sclerosis, enrolled in a pregnancy study. The CDR3 is CASSDSGGPNYGYTF. DNA for the CDR3: TGTGCCAGCAGTGACTCGGGAGGTCCTAACTATGGCTACACCTTC.